This TCR beta chain was recovered during a study of cytomegalovirus exposure and HLA in healthy donors. Study-wide context: Early released data had around 88 million unique TCRs, all coming from HLA-typed donors.

A multiplex PCR was run with 60 Vbeta primers and 13 Jbeta primers. Sequencing was performed with immunoSEQ multiplex PCR; in TCRdb, only in-frame clones are kept and a portion is missing. The sample consists of 200,000 to 250,000 clones, 70% to 85% of them appearing once. V lost 10 bases, J lost 6 bases, and 9 bases stayed unmatched. Germline V lookup: CDR1 MGHDK, CDR2 SYGVNS. The CDR3 consists of 14 residues. This TCR was sampled from a woman aged 40-49 years in good health and CMV-seronegative. Specimen: PBMCs. The chain is built from TRBV25-1 and TRBJ2-1; the match to TRBD1 covers 10 bases. The CDR3 DNA sequence: TGTGCCACCGCCGGGACAGGGGCTATCAATGAGCAGTTCTTC. It translates to CATAGTGAINEQFF.